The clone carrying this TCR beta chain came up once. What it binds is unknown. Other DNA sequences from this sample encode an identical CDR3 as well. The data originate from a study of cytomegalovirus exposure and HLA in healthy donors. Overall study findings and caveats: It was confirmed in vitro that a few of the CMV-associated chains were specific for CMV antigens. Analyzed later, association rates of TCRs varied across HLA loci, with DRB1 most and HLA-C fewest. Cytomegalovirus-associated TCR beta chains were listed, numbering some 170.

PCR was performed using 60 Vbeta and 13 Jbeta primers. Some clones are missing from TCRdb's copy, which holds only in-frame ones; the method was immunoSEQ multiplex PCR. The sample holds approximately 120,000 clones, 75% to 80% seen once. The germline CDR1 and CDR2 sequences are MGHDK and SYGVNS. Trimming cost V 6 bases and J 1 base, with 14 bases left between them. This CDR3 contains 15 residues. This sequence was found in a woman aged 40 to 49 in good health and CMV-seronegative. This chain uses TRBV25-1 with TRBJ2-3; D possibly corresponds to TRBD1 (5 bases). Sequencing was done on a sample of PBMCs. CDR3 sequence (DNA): TGTGCCAGCAGCGAAGTAAGCAGGGGCACAGATACGCAGTATTTT. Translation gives CASSEVSRGTDTQYF.